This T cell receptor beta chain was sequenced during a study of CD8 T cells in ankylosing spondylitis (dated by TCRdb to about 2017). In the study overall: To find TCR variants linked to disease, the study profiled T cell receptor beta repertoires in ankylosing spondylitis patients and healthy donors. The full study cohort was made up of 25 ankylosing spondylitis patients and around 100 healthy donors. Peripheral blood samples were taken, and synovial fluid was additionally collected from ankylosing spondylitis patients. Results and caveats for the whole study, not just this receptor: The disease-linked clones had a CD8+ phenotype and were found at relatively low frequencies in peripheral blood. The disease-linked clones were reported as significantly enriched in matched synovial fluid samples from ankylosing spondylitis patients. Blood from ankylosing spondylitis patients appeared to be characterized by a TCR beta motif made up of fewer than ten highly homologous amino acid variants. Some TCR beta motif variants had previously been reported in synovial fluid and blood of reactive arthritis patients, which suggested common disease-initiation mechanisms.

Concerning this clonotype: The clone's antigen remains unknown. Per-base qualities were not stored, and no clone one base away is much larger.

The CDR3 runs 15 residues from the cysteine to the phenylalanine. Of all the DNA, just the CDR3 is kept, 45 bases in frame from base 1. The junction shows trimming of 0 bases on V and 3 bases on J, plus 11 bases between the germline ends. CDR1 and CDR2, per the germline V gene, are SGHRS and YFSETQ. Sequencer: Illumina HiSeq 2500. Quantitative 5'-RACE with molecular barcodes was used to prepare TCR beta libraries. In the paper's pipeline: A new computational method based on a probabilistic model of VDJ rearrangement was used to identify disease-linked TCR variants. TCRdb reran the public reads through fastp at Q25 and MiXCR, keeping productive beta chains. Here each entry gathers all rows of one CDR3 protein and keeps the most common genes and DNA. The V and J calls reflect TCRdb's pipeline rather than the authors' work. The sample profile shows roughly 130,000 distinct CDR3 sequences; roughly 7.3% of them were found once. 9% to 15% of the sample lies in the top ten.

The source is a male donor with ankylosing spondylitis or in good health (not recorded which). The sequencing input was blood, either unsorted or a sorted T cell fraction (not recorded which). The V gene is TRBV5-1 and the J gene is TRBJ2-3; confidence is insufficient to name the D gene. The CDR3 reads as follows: CASSLAALETDTQYF. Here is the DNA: TGCGCCAGCAGCTTGGCCGCGCTCGAGACAGATACGCAGTATTTT.